This TCR beta chain emerged from a study of T cells in women clearing cervical HPV infection. Study conclusions and caveats: Cases carried less TRBV6-7 than controls: about 0.1% versus 0.15%. CIN3+ cases had significantly higher TCR repertoire richness than controls, but evenness did not differ.

Average input was roughly 1,100 ng genomic DNA for immunoSEQ TCR beta CDR3 amplification. The protocol was immunoSEQ multiplex PCR, while the TCRdb copy is restricted to in-frame clones and leaves out a portion. The sample has about 40,000 clones. As for this clone: Its matching antigen is unknown. The read comes to an end 3 residues before the CDR3 does, leaving the germline J gene to fill in the end.

Looked up from germline, CDR1 is SGHNT and CDR2 is YYREEE (reference sequence). The CDR3 consists of 14 residues. The trim removed 4 bases at V and 1 base at J, leaving 4 bases unmatched. Material: blood buffy coat. The rearrangement uses TRBV5-4 and TRBJ2-5; 7 nucleotides align to TRBD1. This clonotype was obtained from a woman aged 18-70 years with a cervical HPV16 infection that either progressed to CIN3+ or cleared (not recorded which). The CDR3 DNA, read in part, is TGTGCCAGCAGCCCCGCAGGGGGCCAAGAGACC. Encoded protein: CASSPAGGQET. The entire CDR3 protein reads CASSPAGGQETQYF.